A selection of T cell receptor beta chains follows, all from one sample in a study of T cell repertoires in cytomegalovirus infection. TCRdb re-analysed the reads in MiXCR, keeping a single row per CDR3 protein. The profile shows about 770,000 distinct CDR3 sequences, about 28% of them singletons. These TCRs are of unknown antigen specificity. The sequenced sample was cultured CD8+ T cells from PBMCs, obtained from culture after CMV antigen stimulation. The receptors shown here come from a human donor in good health (CMV status not recorded). Some clones in this sample may be carry-over from other donors' samples. CDR3s include the opening cysteine and the closing phenylalanine or tryptophan. A D gene is named only where the DNA matches it firmly. A row's size may be missing; if present it is once, few, many or a size class.

cdr3_nt cdr3_aa d_call clone_size j_call v_call
TGTGCCAGCAGCTTAGTTACGTTGGGTAACTCCCTCTACAATGAGCAGTTCTTC CASSLVTLGNSLYNEQFF . few TRBJ2-1 TRBV7-8
TGTGCCAGCAGCTCCGGGGGAGGAGAGTACTTC CASSSGGGEYF . few TRBJ2-4 TRBV7-6
TGCGCCAGCAGCCAAGTGGAGGGGAGCTCCTACAATGAGCAGTTCTTC CASSQVEGSSYNEQFF . many TRBJ2-1 TRBV4-1
TGCAGTGCTAGAGAACCGGGACTCTCTCAGCCCCAGCATTTT CSAREPGLSQPQHF . . TRBJ1-5 TRBV20-1
TGCAGTGCTAGACGGAGCTCCTACAATGAGCAGTTCTTC CSARRSSYNEQFF . . TRBJ2-1 TRBV20-1
TGTGCCAGCAGTTACCCGGGACAGGGGTACGAGCAGTACTTC CASSYPGQGYEQYF TRBD1 . TRBJ2-7 TRBV6-6
TGTGCCAGCAGCGTGGGTTATAGCGGGGAGTACAATGAGCAGTTCTTC CASSVGYSGEYNEQFF TRBD2 . TRBJ2-1 TRBV7-9
TGTGCCAGCAGCCCCTCTAACATTGACAGGGAGGACTATGGCTACACCTTC CASSPSNIDREDYGYTF TRBD1 once TRBJ1-2 TRBV12-3/TRBV12-4
TGTGCCAGCAGCTTTAGTTCGGGTGGGACAGGGGGAAATGAGCAGTTCTTC CASSFSSGGTGGNEQFF TRBD1 many TRBJ2-1 TRBV7-6
TGTGCCAGCAGCCCGGACGGCCCAGATACGCAGTATTTT CASSPDGPDTQYF . many TRBJ2-3 TRBV7-6
TGTGCCACCAGCAGTTCAGGAGCCCCTGGAAACACCATATATTTT CATSSSGAPGNTIYF . . TRBJ1-3 TRBV15
TGCGCCAGCAGCTTGGTCACAGGGGAAAAGAACACTGAAGCTTTCTTT CASSLVTGEKNTEAFF TRBD1 few TRBJ1-1 TRBV5-1